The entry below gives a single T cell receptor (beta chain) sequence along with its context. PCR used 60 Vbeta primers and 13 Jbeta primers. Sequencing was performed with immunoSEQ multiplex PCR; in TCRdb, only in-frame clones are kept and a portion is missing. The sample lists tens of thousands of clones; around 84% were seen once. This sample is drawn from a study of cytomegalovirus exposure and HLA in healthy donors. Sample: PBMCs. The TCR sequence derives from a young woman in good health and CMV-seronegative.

CDR3: CASSHPSGSVGTGELFF. As DNA, the CDR3 is TGCGCCAGCAGCCACCCCAGCGGGAGTGTTGGGACCGGGGAGCTGTTTTTT. This rearrangement joins TRBV4-3 to TRBJ2-2, with 8 bases aligning to TRBD2. J was trimmed by 5 bases and V by 3 bases; bases with no gene match: 11. The CDR3 has 17 residues. Per germline, CDR1 LGHNA and CDR2 YSLEER.